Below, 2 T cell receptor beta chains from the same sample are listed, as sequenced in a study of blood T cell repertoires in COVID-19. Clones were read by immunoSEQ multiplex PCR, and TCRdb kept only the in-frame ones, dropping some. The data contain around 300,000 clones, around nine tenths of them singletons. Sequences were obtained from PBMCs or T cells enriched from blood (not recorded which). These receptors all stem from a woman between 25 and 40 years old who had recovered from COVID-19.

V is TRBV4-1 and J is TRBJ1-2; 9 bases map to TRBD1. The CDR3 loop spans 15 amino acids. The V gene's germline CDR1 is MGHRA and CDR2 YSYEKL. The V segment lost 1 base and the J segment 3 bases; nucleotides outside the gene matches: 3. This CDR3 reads CASSQATGGDYGYTF. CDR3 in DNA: TGCGCCAGCAGCCAAGCCACAGGGGGCGACTATGGCTACACCTTC.

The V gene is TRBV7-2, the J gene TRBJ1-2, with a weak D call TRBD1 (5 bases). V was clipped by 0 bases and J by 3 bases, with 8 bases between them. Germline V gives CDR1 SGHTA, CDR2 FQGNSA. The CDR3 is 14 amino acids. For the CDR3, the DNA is TGTGCCAGCAGCTTAGCGGGGCAGTACTATGGCTACACCTTC. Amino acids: CASSLAGQYYGYTF. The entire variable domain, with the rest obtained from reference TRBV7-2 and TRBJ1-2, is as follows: GAGVSQSPSNKVTEKGKDVELRCDPISGHTALYWYRQSLGQGLEFLIYFQGNSAPDKSGLPSDRFSAERTGGSVSTLTIQRTQQEDSAVYLCASSLAGQYYGYTFGSGTRLTVV.